This TCR beta chain was obtained from a study of blood T cell repertoires in COVID-19 (dated by TCRdb to 2018 to 2020). Broadly, across the study: Samples from collaborators originated in the United States, Italy and Spain and spanned both the acute and convalescent phases of COVID-19. Where available, HLA class I and class II types were taken from metadata supplied by the sample provider and were not determined by assay-based typing. The repertoires were made available in a free public database intended to serve as a resource for research on the immune response to SARS-CoV-2. Deeply sampled blood TCRbeta repertoires from subjects exposed to, actively infected with, or recovered from COVID-19 were included in the dataset. Nearly every sample came with metadata listing a de-identified subject ID, COVID-19 status, age in years and sex. Samples were obtained from the ongoing ImmuneRACE study (first 160 participants) and from some 1,200 subjects provided by 6 global collaborators. The prospective study material was composed of cDNA or gDNA derived from T cells, B-cell-depleted T cells, or PBMCs. The full study reports these points: The amount of clinical and demographic metadata varied by source and participant and was provided uncurated.

Trimming removed 3 bases from V and 8 bases from J; the gene matches leave 9 bases unexplained. CDR1 and CDR2 were assigned from the germline V gene as MGHDK and SYGVNS. Inclusive of the bounding cysteine and phenylalanine, the CDR3 is 15 residues long. The DNA shown is the 45-base CDR3, in frame from base 1. One collaborating source in Seattle enrolled patients during active infection and followed them longitudinally through the course of disease. Each collaborating institution followed its own protocols to collect whole blood in K2EDTA tubes. Collaborator samples were shipped for TCRbeta analysis as frozen whole blood, isolated PBMCs, or DNA extracted from either sample type. With respect to this clone: Its antigen is still unknown. Per-base qualities were not stored, and no clone one base away is much larger.

TCRbeta CDR3 regions were amplified from genomic DNA using the immunoSEQ Assay, a bias-controlled multiplex PCR. The paper's processing steps were these. The number of nucleated cells in each sample was estimated by amplification of reference gene primers within the assay. Sequence reads were collapsed and filtered to measure the absolute abundance of every unique TCRbeta CDR3 rearrangement. For each sample, productive Simpson clonality was calculated as the square root of Simpson's diversity index across productive rearrangements. TCRdb provides this immuneACCESS table in a form limited to in-frame rearrangements. Some clones are lacking; in checked studies, under half of them reflect an unresolved V gene, and why the rest are absent is not known. The DNA gave D and trimming, while V, J and clone size come from that table. For this sample the table gives about 260,000 clones, of which over 70% were detected only once. The leading ten clones occupy about a tenth of the sample.

The V and J genes are TRBV25-1 and TRBJ1-4, with TRBD1 identical over 7 junction bases. Sequencing input: peripheral blood. This TCR was sampled from a woman aged 70 to 79 with COVID-19, enrolled during active disease. The CDR3 in this case is CASSDNRGTGEKLFF. The nucleotides read TGTGCCAGCAGTGATAACAGGGGTACGGGAGAAAAACTGTTTTTT.